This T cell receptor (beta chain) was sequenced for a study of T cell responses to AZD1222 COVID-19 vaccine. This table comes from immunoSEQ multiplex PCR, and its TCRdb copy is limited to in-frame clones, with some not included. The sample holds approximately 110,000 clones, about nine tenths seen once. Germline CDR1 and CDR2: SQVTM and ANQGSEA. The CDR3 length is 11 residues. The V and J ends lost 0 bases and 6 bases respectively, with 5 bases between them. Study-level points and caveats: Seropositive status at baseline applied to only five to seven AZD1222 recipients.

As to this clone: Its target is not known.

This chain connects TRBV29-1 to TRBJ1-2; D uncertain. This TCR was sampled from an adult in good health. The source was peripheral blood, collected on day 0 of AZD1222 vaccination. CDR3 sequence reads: CSVEEFHGYTF. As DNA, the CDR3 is TGCAGCGTTGAAGAGTTCCATGGCTACACCTTC. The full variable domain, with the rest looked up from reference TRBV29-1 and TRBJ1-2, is SAVISQKPSRDICQRGTSLTIQCQVDSQVTMMFWYRQQPGQSLTLIATANQGSEATYESGFVIDKFPISRPNLTFSTLTVSNMSPEDSSIYLCSVEEFHGYTFGSGTRLTVV.